The next 15 T cell receptor beta chains were all read from a single sample in a study of T cells in women clearing cervical HPV infection. Here immunoSEQ multiplex PCR was the method, and the copy in TCRdb shows in-frame clones only, minus some. This listing includes tens of thousands of clones. Sequencing was done on a sample of blood buffy coat. The origin of the receptors is a woman between 18 and 75 years old with a cervical HPV16 infection that either progressed to CIN3+ or cleared (not recorded which).

Concerning this clone itself: The missing CDR3 end, 3 residues past where the read stops, is filled in from the germline J gene. This rearrangement joins TRBV20-1 to TRBJ1-5, with a possible D match to TRBD1 (5 bases). CDR3 size: 15 residues. V lost 3 bases and J lost 6, with 18 bases in between. CDR1 and CDR2 (germline): DFQATT, SNEGSKA (reference sequence). The CDR3 bases that were read are TGCAGTGCTAGTGATGGGACTGTGGGGATTCAGCCC. Translated, it gives CSASDGTVGIQP. The CDR3 reads in full as CSASDGTVGIQPQHF.

Worth noting for this clone: Read coverage stops 3 residues before the CDR3 terminus; the germline J gene supplies the remainder. The chain links TRBV6-1 to TRBJ2-2; the match to TRBD1 covers 7 bases. The CDR3 has 15 residues. V lost 1 base, J lost 5 bases, and 4 bases stayed unmatched. Germline V gene data show CDR1 as MNHNS and CDR2 as SASEGT. The CDR3 protein is CASSEGAGGTGELFF. The sequenced part of the CDR3 DNA is TGTGCCAGCAGTGAAGGGGCAGGGGGTACCGGGGAG.

Notes on this clone: The read ends 3 residues early relative to the CDR3; the germline J gene fills the gap. The V and J genes are TRBV11-2 and TRBJ2-5, with TRBD1 matching over 8 bases. The CDR3 runs to 14 residues. Germline assignment: CDR1 SGHAT and CDR2 FQNNGV. The part of the CDR3 DNA that was read is TGTGCCAGCAGCCTTGACAGGGGACCAGATACC. This translates into CASSLDRGPDT. The complete CDR3 protein is CASSLDRGPDTQYF.

A word on this clone: The read comes to an end 3 residues before the CDR3 does, leaving the germline J gene to fill in the end. The chain combines TRBV9 with TRBJ2-3, with 7 positions matching TRBD2. CDR1 and CDR2 (germline): SGDLS, YYNGEE. V shed 0 bases, J shed 3 bases, and the junction held 4 bases outside the gene matches. This CDR3 is 15 amino acids long. The part of the CDR3 DNA that was read is TGTGCCAGCAGCGTAGGAGGCGGGGGAACAGATACG. Protein sequence: CASSVGGGGTDT. From start to end, the CDR3 is CASSVGGGGTDTQYF.

Notes on this clone: The read terminates 3 residues before the CDR3 end, so the remaining end is supplied by the germline J gene. V gene TRBV19 combines with J gene TRBJ2-7; possibly TRBD1 for D (6 bases). The CDR3 has 14 residues. V dropped 3 bases and J dropped 1 base, with 10 bases sitting between them. Germline CDR1 LNHDA, CDR2 SQIVND (reference sequence). CDR3 DNA, as far as it was read: TGTGCCAGTAGTATCACAGGGCAGTCCTACGAG. The encoded protein is CASSITGQSYE. The full CDR3 protein is CASSITGQSYEQYF.

In the case of this clone: Read sequence stops 3 residues before the CDR3 end, and the germline J gene provides the missing end. V gene TRBV2 combines with J gene TRBJ2-3, with unresolved D. Germline V gives CDR1 SNHLY, CDR2 FYNNEI. CDR3 length equals 12 residues. V was trimmed by 7 bases and J by 4 bases, leaving 9 bases between them. This CDR3 is CASTVPPDTQYF. Incomplete CDR3 DNA: TGTGCCAGCACTGTTCCCCCAGATACG.

Regarding this clone: One junction end does not reproduce the germline sequence, and a read error may be involved. The sequence runs out 3 residues before the end of the CDR3; the remainder is reconstructed from the germline J gene. Other DNA sequences in this specimen translate into the identical CDR3. V is TRBV5-5 and J is TRBJ1-3; D is ambiguous. Germline CDR1 reads SGHKS; CDR2 reads YYEKEE (reference sequence). The CDR3 runs 15 residues. This chain's CDR3 is CASSMDGFSGNTIYF. The sequenced CDR3 bases are TGTGCCAGCAGCATGGACGGGTTCTCTGGAAACACG. The full variable domain, rest sourced from reference TRBV5-5 and TRBJ1-3, is DAGVTQSPTHLIKTRGQQVTLRCSPISGHKSVSWYQQVLGQGPQFIFQYYEKEERGRGNFPDRFSARQFPNYSSELNVNALLLGDSALYLCASSMDGFSGNTIYFGEGSWLTVV.

For this clone: The read comes to an end 3 residues before the CDR3 does, leaving the germline J gene to fill in the end. The gene calls are TRBV4-1 and TRBJ2-7; no clear D. Germline V gives CDR1 MGHRA, CDR2 YSYEKL. This CDR3 region has 14 residues. V shed 4 bases and J shed 2 bases, with 12 bases lying between them. The DNA read from the CDR3 is TGCGCCAGCAGCCCCGGGTTAGCTGCCTACGAG. Its translation: CASSPGLAAYE. The whole CDR3 is CASSPGLAAYEQYF.

On this clone itself: The CDR3 goes on 3 residues after the read ends, and that part is filled in from the germline J gene. The chain recombines TRBV19 with TRBJ1-1; TRBD1 agrees at 7 bases. The CDR3 has 14 amino acids. The germline V gene has CDR1 LNHDA and CDR2 SQIVND (reference sequence). The V and J ends lost 3 bases and 5 bases, in that order; junction bases with no gene match: 6. CDR3 DNA (partial): TGTGCCAGTAGTATTAGGGGGCGCGAGACTGAA. Its translation: CASSIRGRETE. The whole CDR3 protein reads CASSIRGRETEAFF.

Concerning this clone itself: Sequencing ends 3 residues short of the CDR3 end; the germline J gene provides the rest. V usage is TRBV29-1 and J usage is TRBJ2-3, with 7 bases aligning to TRBD2. Germline trimming cut 6 bases from V and 0 bases from J; bases unmatched to any gene: 6. The CDR3 totals 14 residues. Germline loops: CDR1 SQVTM, CDR2 ANQGSEA. The part of the CDR3 DNA that was read is TGCAGCGTCTGGGCGGGAGTTAGCACAGATACG. It is translated as CSVWAGVSTDT. The whole CDR3 sequence is CSVWAGVSTDTQYF.

With respect to this clone: The DNA ends 3 residues before the CDR3 does, and the rest of the CDR3 is filled in from the germline J gene. The rearrangement joins TRBV5-1 to TRBJ2-3, with TRBD1 matching 7 bases. From germline, CDR1 is SGHRS and CDR2 YFSETQ. The CDR3 has 18 residues. The CDR3 loop reads CASSLAGSRGHAVETQYF. The covered CDR3 bases are TGCGCCAGCAGCTTGGCAGGTTCAAGGGGGCACGCTGTAGAGACG.

For this clone: The read terminates 3 residues ahead of where the CDR3 ends, so the germline J gene completes it. The chain joins TRBV9 to TRBJ2-3; D perhaps matches TRBD2 (7 bases). Germline V gives CDR1 SGDLS, CDR2 YYNGEE. V was cut by 0 bases and J by 4 bases, with 18 bases left in between. The CDR3 runs to 17 residues. CDR3 protein: CASSVGVGGAGADTQYF. The DNA read from the CDR3 is TGTGCCAGCAGCGTAGGGGTTGGGGGGGCCGGCGCAGATACG.

Comment on this clone: The CDR3 end lies 3 residues beyond the end of the read and is filled in from the germline J gene. The rearrangement joins TRBV7-9 to TRBJ1-2, with D tentatively TRBD1 (5 bases). This CDR3 is built from 14 residues. With 1 base removed from V and 7 bases from J, the gap between germline ends came to 13 bases. Germline assignment: CDR1 SEHNR and CDR2 FQNEAQ (reference sequence). The CDR3 reads CASSLVSGIGGYTF. Incomplete CDR3 DNA: TGTGCCAGCAGCTTAGTCTCAGGGATTGGTGGC.

As regards this clone: The CDR3 goes on 3 residues after the read ends, and that part is filled in from the germline J gene. The chain joins TRBV7-9 to TRBJ1-2; TRBD1 agrees at 8 bases. The CDR3 extends over 15 amino acids. V shed 5 bases and J 4 bases; nucleotides not matched to a gene: 9. Germline CDR1 SEHNR, CDR2 FQNEAQ (reference sequence). Incomplete CDR3 DNA: TGTGCCAGCAGCCCTAACAGGGGGATTGCCTATGGC. The encoded protein is CASSPNRGIAYG. The CDR3 in full is CASSPNRGIAYGYTF.

Concerning this clone itself: Read coverage stops 3 residues before the CDR3 terminus; the germline J gene supplies the remainder. The chain combines TRBV28 with TRBJ2-3; 14 nucleotides align to TRBD2. The CDR3 is 20 amino acids. V trimming: 4 bases; J trimming: 0 bases; junction bases outside the gene matches: 12. The germline V gene encodes CDR1 MDHEN and CDR2 SYDVKM. This CDR3 reads CASSSGFWTSGGSSTDTQYF. Incomplete CDR3 DNA: TGTGCCAGCAGTTCGGGTTTTTGGACTAGCGGGGGGTCTAGCACAGATACG.